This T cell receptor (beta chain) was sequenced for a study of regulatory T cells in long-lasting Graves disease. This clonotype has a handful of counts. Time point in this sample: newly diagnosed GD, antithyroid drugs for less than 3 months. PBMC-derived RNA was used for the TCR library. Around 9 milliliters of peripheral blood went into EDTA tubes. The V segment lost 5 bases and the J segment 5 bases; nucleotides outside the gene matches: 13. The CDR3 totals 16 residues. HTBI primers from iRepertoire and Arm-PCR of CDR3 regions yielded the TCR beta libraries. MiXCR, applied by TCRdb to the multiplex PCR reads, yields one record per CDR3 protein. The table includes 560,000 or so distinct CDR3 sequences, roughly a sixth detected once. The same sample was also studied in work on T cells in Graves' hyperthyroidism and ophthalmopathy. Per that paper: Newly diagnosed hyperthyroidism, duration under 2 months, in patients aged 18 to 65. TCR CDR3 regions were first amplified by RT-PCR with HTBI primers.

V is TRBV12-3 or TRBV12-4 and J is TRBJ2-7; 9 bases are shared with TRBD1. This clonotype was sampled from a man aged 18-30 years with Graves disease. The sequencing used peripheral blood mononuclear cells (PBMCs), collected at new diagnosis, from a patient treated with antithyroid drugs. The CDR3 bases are TGTGCCAGCAGTCCAAGCAGGGGACAGGGTCCCCACGAGCAGTACTTC. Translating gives CASSPSRGQGPHEQYF.